The 31 T cell receptor beta chains in this list originate from one sample, sequenced in a study of Graves' ophthalmopathy and Graves' hyperthyroidism. CDR3 regions of TCR beta were amplified from RNA transcripts. HTBI primers primed a first-round RT-PCR, and a second-round multiplex PCR followed. MiXCR, run by TCRdb on the multiplex PCR reads, gives a single entry per CDR3 protein. The sample has approximately 160,000 distinct CDR3 sequences, 30% to 45% seen once; the top ten hold roughly 5.8%. The sequencing sample was made of peripheral blood. The receptors were sampled from a woman in her 40s with Graves' ophthalmopathy.

The genes are TRBV15 and TRBJ1-1; no reliable D call. V was pared by 0 bases and J by 2 bases, with 10 bases between. The CDR3 covers 15 residues. Germline CDR1 LNHNV, CDR2 YYDKDF (reference sequence). CDR3 nucleotide sequence: TGTGCCACCAGCAGAGACACCTCTCCCAACACTGAAGCTTTCTTT. Translation gives CATSRDTSPNTEAFF.

This clonotype was seen repeatedly, ten times or more. V and J are TRBV6-1 and TRBJ2-7, with 9 nucleotides matching TRBD1. The ends lost 6 bases at V and 4 bases at J; junction bases unmatched: 10. The CDR3 is made up of 15 amino acids. CDR1 is MNHNS and CDR2 is SASEGT in the germline V gene. Here the CDR3 DNA reads TGTGCCAGCAGAACCCCCGGGACAGGGAATTACGAGCAGTACTTC. Protein: CASRTPGTGNYEQYF.

V is TRBV6-2 or TRBV6-3 and J is TRBJ2-7, with TRBD2 matching 9 bases. This CDR3 region has 13 residues. The ends lost 4 bases at V and 6 bases at J; junction bases unmatched: 4. In germline, CDR1 is MNHEY, CDR2 SVGEGT. CDR3 residues: CASSSGLAAEQYF. The CDR3 bases are TGTGCCAGCAGTTCGGGACTAGCCGCCGAGCAGTACTTC.

This clonotype was counted ten times or more. The gene calls are TRBV5-4 and TRBJ1-6; 10 bases fit TRBD1. CDR3 length: 15 residues. Germline assignment: CDR1 SGHNT and CDR2 YYREEE (reference sequence). V gave up 2 bases and J gave up 9 bases; unmatched junction bases: 5. The CDR3 loop is CASSFHDRGLSPLHF. CDR3 DNA: TGTGCCAGCAGCTTTCACGACAGGGGGCTTTCACCCCTCCACTTT.

The rearrangement links TRBV29-1 to TRBJ2-4; TRBD2 matches at 8 bases. The CDR3 sequence is 13 residues long. Germline V gene lookup returns CDR1 SQVTM and CDR2 ANQGSEA. The V segment lost 5 bases and the J segment 2 bases; nucleotides outside the gene matches: 2. Written as DNA, the CDR3 is TGCAGCGTTCGGGAGGGGCCCAAAAACATTCAGTACTTC. This codes for CSVREGPKNIQYF.

The chain couples TRBV11-2 to TRBJ2-7; a weak D match, TRBD1 (6 bases). Germline V gives CDR1 SGHAT, CDR2 FQNNGV. CDR3 length: 16 residues. V lost 5 bases and J 1 base, leaving 18 bases between the germline ends. CDR3 sequence: CASSGGRTGWSYEQYF. CDR3 nucleotide sequence: TGTGCCAGCAGCGGCGGGCGCACAGGGTGGTCCTACGAGCAGTACTTC.

Concerning this clonotype: Possible read error: a much larger clone is one base away. The chain employs TRBV4-1 and TRBJ2-2, with D perhaps matching TRBD2 (6 bases). CDR1 and CDR2 (germline): MGHRA, YSYEKL. The CDR3 spans 14 residues. V was pared by 4 bases and J by 7 bases, with 13 bases between. The CDR3 spells CASSRDLGGGELFF. As DNA, the CDR3 is TGCGCCAGCAGCCGAGATCTGGGGGGCGGGGAGCTGTTTTTT.

This clonotype appeared many times. The chain employs TRBV4-3 and TRBJ2-5; 9 bases are a match to TRBD1. The CDR3 totals 14 residues. Losses at the gene ends were 4 bases for V and 5 bases for J; bases not matched to a gene: 5. Germline V gene lookup returns CDR1 LGHNA and CDR2 YSLEER. In DNA form, the CDR3 reads TGCGCCAGCAGCCCGGACAGGGGCCGGGAGACCCAGTACTTC. Translating gives CASSPDRGRETQYF.

This clonotype has at least ten counts. The chain carries TRBV12-3 or TRBV12-4 and TRBJ2-2; no firm D call. The CDR3 is made up of 15 amino acids. Trimming cost V 3 bases and J 2 bases, with 10 bases left between them. CDR3 amino acids: CASSFSGVNTGELFF. CDR3 nucleotides: TGTGCCAGCAGTTTTAGTGGGGTTAACACCGGGGAGCTGTTTTTT.

This clonotype was detected many times. V gene TRBV5-1 combines with J gene TRBJ2-7; 11 nucleotides match TRBD2. The germline V gene has CDR1 SGHRS and CDR2 YFSETQ. Trimming took 2 bases from V and 0 from J; bases not matched to a gene: 10. The CDR3 extends over 18 amino acids. CDR3 bases: TGCGCCAGCAGCTTAAGGATCGGACTAGCGGGCCCCTCCTACGAGCAGTACTTC. Its translation: CASSLRIGLAGPSYEQYF.

The chain recombines TRBV12-3 or TRBV12-4 with TRBJ2-2, with D hard to call. This CDR3 spans 16 amino acids. The ends were cut back, 2 bases at V and 0 bases at J, with 10 bases in the middle. The CDR3: CASSLRVVPNTGELFF. The DNA of the CDR3 is TGTGCCAGCAGTTTAAGGGTAGTCCCGAACACCGGGGAGCTGTTTTTT.

V and J are TRBV7-2 and TRBJ2-7, with 7 bases matching TRBD1. The germline V gene encodes CDR1 SGHTA and CDR2 FQGNSA. V gave up 5 bases and J gave up 3 bases; unmatched junction bases: 10. The CDR3 extends over 15 amino acids. CDR3 protein: CASSIATGMNYEQYF. The CDR3 DNA sequence: TGTGCCAGCAGCATCGCGACAGGGATGAACTACGAGCAGTACTTC.

The CDR3 here is CASRGYQETQYF. The CDR3 DNA sequence: TGTGCCAGCCGGGGGTACCAAGAGACCCAGTACTTC. The chain carries TRBV6-5 and TRBJ2-5, with a tentative D call TRBD2 (6 bases). Between the trimmed V and J ends, which lost 8 bases and 0 bases, there was a span of 7 bases. The CDR3 consists of 12 residues. The germline V gene encodes CDR1 MNHEY and CDR2 SVGAGI.

V gene TRBV6-5 combines with J gene TRBJ1-1; tentative D call: TRBD1 (6 bases). Germline loops: CDR1 MNHEY, CDR2 SVGAGI. This CDR3 region has 15 residues. V lost 0 bases and J 3 bases, leaving 11 bases between the germline ends. As DNA, the CDR3 is TGTGCCAGCAGTTACTCGAGACAGGCGCACACTGAAGCTTTCTTT. This encodes CASSYSRQAHTEAFF.

The genes are TRBV6-1 and TRBJ1-2, with D perhaps TRBD1 (6 bases). This CDR3 region has 14 residues. Trimming stripped 5 bases from V and 5 bases from J, with 15 bases between. Germline V gene data show CDR1 as MNHNS and CDR2 as SASEGT. CDR3 protein: CASSPGDLRYGYTF. CDR3 nucleotide sequence: TGTGCCAGCAGTCCAGGGGATCTACGATATGGCTACACCTTC.

This clonotype was recorded many times. The V and J genes are TRBV29-1 and TRBJ2-5; TRBD2 might be the D (6 bases). The CDR3 loop spans 12 amino acids. The V gene lost 3 bases and the J gene lost 5 bases, with 10 bases spanning the gap. Per the germline V gene, CDR1 is SQVTM and CDR2 is ANQGSEA. CDR3 in amino acids: CSVEEGSETQYF. In DNA, the CDR3 is TGCAGCGTTGAGGAGGGATCTGAGACCCAGTACTTC.

This clonotype came up many times. The CDR3 nucleotides are TGCAGTGCTAATAGCCTACAGGTAAACACTGAAGCTTTCTTT. Amino acid sequence: CSANSLQVNTEAFF. The J gene is TRBJ1-1, the V gene TRBV20-1; tentatively, D is TRBD1 (5 bases). This CDR3 has 14 amino acids. Trimming stripped 4 bases from V and 2 bases from J, with 14 bases between. Germline-derived CDR1 and CDR2 are DFQATT and SNEGSKA (reference sequence).

This clonotype was seen many times. V usage is TRBV15 and J usage is TRBJ2-6; the D is unclear. With 4 bases removed from V and 0 bases from J, the gap between germline ends came to 7 bases. The CDR3 has 15 residues. CDR1 LNHNV and CDR2 YYDKDF come from the germline V gene (reference sequence). The CDR3 reads CATSNVDSGANVLTF. The CDR3 DNA follows: TGTGCCACCAGCAACGTGGACTCTGGGGCCAACGTCCTGACTTTC.

This clonotype was detected once. This chain connects TRBV6-5 to TRBJ1-2; D is uncertain. In germline, CDR1 is MNHEY, CDR2 SVGAGI. The V end was cut by 0 bases, the J end by 5 bases, with 19 bases between. The length of the CDR3 is 17 residues. Here the CDR3 reads CASSYSFRGARGYGYTF. The CDR3 region has the DNA TGTGCCAGCAGTTACTCGTTTCGAGGAGCCAGAGGGTATGGCTACACCTTC.

CDR3 loop: CASSAPGLAGDHEQYF. The CDR3 DNA reads as TGTGCCAGCAGCGCTCCGGGACTAGCGGGAGACCACGAGCAGTACTTC. The rearrangement uses TRBV11-2 and TRBJ2-7; TRBD2 matches 14 bases. The CDR3 totals 16 residues. In germline, CDR1 is SGHAT, CDR2 FQNNGV. V shed 5 bases, J shed 5 bases, and the junction held 8 bases outside the gene matches.

This rearrangement joins TRBV19 to TRBJ2-3, with D hard to call. The germline V gene has CDR1 LNHDA and CDR2 SQIVND (reference sequence). Trimming removed 6 bases from V and 1 base from J, with 11 bases in between. The CDR3 totals 14 residues. The CDR3 region is CASREGPGTDTQYF. The CDR3 DNA is TGTGCCAGTAGGGAAGGACCTGGCACAGATACGCAGTATTTT.

This sequence joins TRBV18 and TRBJ2-7; 10 bases align to TRBD1. Germline V gene lookup returns CDR1 KGHSH and CDR2 LQKENI. The CDR3 spans 14 residues. The J segment lost 3 bases and the V segment lost 4 bases, leaving 3 bases of the junction unmatched. DNA of the CDR3: TGTGCCAGCTCACTGGACAGGGGGAACTACGAGCAGTACTTC. Amino acid sequence: CASSLDRGNYEQYF.

This clonotype has ten or more counts. The chain couples TRBV4-1 to TRBJ1-6; no definite D call. CDR3 length: 14 residues. The ends were cut back, 11 bases at V and 7 bases at J, with 18 bases in the middle. Looked up from germline, CDR1 is MGHRA and CDR2 is YSYEKL. CDR3 sequence reads: CASKPGSGNSPLHF. In DNA form, the CDR3 reads TGCGCCTCCAAGCCGGGCAGTGGGAATTCACCCCTCCACTTT.

V is TRBV28 and J is TRBJ2-7; D uncertain. The length of the CDR3 is 13 residues. V lost 5 bases, J lost 5 bases, and 13 bases lay in between. From germline, CDR1 is MDHEN and CDR2 SYDVKM. The CDR3 is CASSEELWNEQYF. CDR3 coding DNA: TGTGCCAGCAGTGAAGAGCTGTGGAACGAGCAGTACTTC.

This clonotype was detected only a few times. The rearrangement links TRBV11-2 to TRBJ2-7; no definite D call. Germline assignment: CDR1 SGHAT and CDR2 FQNNGV. Trimming shortened V by 5 bases and J by 3 bases, and 8 bases separated the two germline ends. This CDR3 contains 12 residues. The CDR3: CASSRAHYEQYF. The CDR3 DNA sequence: TGTGCCAGCAGCCGCGCCCACTACGAGCAGTACTTC.

In this sample, this clonotype turned up many times. The chain is built from TRBV5-1 and TRBJ2-5, with D possibly TRBD1 on 5 matching bases. Germline V lookup: CDR1 SGHRS, CDR2 YFSETQ. Trimming removed 0 bases from V and 4 bases from J, with 10 bases in between. CDR3 length: 14 amino acids. In DNA form, the CDR3 reads TGCGCCAGCAGCTTGGGACAGCCCCCAGAGACCCAGTACTTC. Its translation: CASSLGQPPETQYF.

The rearrangement joins TRBV30 to TRBJ1-2; D might be TRBD1 (5 bases). The CDR3 runs 13 residues. Germline-derived CDR1 and CDR2 are GTSNPN and SVGIG (reference sequence). V lost 7 bases and J 6 bases, leaving 18 bases between the germline ends. The CDR3 region has the DNA TGTGCCTTATCGGAGGGGAGGCGGAATGGCTACACCTTC. It is translated as CALSEGRRNGYTF.

The CDR3 nucleotides are TGTGCCAGTGCTGTTGGGACCACTGAAGCTTTCTTT. This encodes CASAVGTTEAFF. The chain employs TRBV28 and TRBJ1-1, with TRBD1 as a possible D gene (5 bases). V gave up 9 bases and J gave up 4 bases, with 12 bases separating them. The CDR3 runs to 12 residues. Germline assignment: CDR1 MDHEN and CDR2 SYDVKM.

This clonotype appeared many times. The chain links TRBV11-2 to TRBJ2-7; D possibly corresponds to TRBD2 (6 bases). Germline V gene sequence: CDR1 SGHAT, CDR2 FQNNGV. The CDR3 is 15 residues long. V was shortened by 4 bases and J by 0 bases, with 13 bases between the two germline ends. The DNA of the CDR3 is TGTGCCAGCAGCTCGATAGCGGATAGCTCCTACGAGCAGTACTTC. It codes for CASSSIADSSYEQYF.

This chain joins TRBV7-2 and TRBJ2-5, with 7 bases lining up with TRBD1. Germline V lookup: CDR1 SGHTA, CDR2 FQGNSA. The CDR3 is 13 residues long. V shed 3 bases, J shed 6 bases, and the junction held 4 bases outside the gene matches. The CDR3 is CASSFTGEKTQYF. CDR3 nucleotides: TGTGCCAGCAGCTTTACAGGGGAGAAGACCCAGTACTTC.

This clonotype occurred a few times. The chain combines TRBV6-1 with TRBJ2-5, with TRBD2 matching over 7 bases. This CDR3 spans 14 amino acids. The germline gives CDR1 MNHNS, CDR2 SASEGT. With 8 bases clipped from V and 5 bases from J, the junction kept 11 bases outside the gene matches. The chain's CDR3 is CASGKSGNWETQYF. CDR3 coding DNA: TGTGCCAGCGGGAAAAGCGGGAACTGGGAGACCCAGTACTTC.